The present T cell receptor (beta chain) was sequenced within a study of T-cell reconstitution after alpha-beta-depleted transplantation in children. General study results and limits: By one year post-transplant, T-cell counts and diversity largely arose from T cells that were newly produced. Recipient T cells and thymic progenitors that survived were the source of the high TCRbeta diversity seen at day 60 in some patients. Alpha-beta T cells present about two months after transplant were reported to originate from several hundred expanded graft clones.

CDR3 length equals 13 residues. V gave up 7 bases and J gave up 8 bases; unmatched junction bases: 9. CDR1 SQVTM and CDR2 ANQGSEA come from the germline V gene. Preparation of the TCRbeta library involved a method that used unique molecular identifiers. Each CDR3 protein gets one entry after TCRdb re-called the PCR reads with MiXCR. The table shows 750,000 to 950,000 distinct CDR3 sequences, with under 20% occurring only once. This clonotype was seen ten or more times. The antigen is unknown. The source material was PBMCs, mostly from graft donor cells, sampled 360 days after TCRalphabeta/CD19-depleted stem cell transplant. The TCR originated in a male patient between 10 and 17 years old who had a stem cell transplant for acute lymphoblastic leukemia, so the T cells may come from the graft donor. The chain employs TRBV29-1 and TRBJ2-3, with TRBD2 matching 10 bases. The CDR3 bases are TGCAGCGCTAGCGGGAGTGGGCAGGTTACGCAGTATTTT. Its protein product is CSASGSGQVTQYF.